This paragraph covers one T cell receptor (beta chain) sequence. Libraries were prepared by immunoSEQ multiplex PCR; TCRdb keeps only in-frame clonotypes and omits some of them. The sample gives 200,000 or so clones, about 88% of which show up once; less than 3.5% is in the top ten. These data originate in a study of blood T cell repertoires in COVID-19. Study details: Sources were T cells, B-cell-depleted T cells, or PBMCs; the material itself was cDNA or gDNA.

V lost 4 bases and J lost 4; bases outside the gene matches: 9. From germline, CDR1 is ENHRY and CDR2 SYGVKD. The CDR3 sequence is 17 residues long. The source material was peripheral blood. V is TRBV10-3 and J is TRBJ1-6; 8 nucleotides agree with TRBD1. The TCR originated in an older woman with acute or convalescent COVID-19. CDR3 sequence (DNA): TGTGCCATCAGTGGGGCCACAGGGGGGGGGTATAATTCACCCCTCCACTTT. Protein: CAISGATGGGYNSPLHF.